This T cell receptor (beta chain) was profiled in a study of metastatic and nonmetastatic thyroid tumors. Original analysis: Built for papillary thyroid cancer, a distant-metastasis classifier drew on CDR3 differences across clinicopathological groups. TCRdb re-clonotyped the PCR reads through MiXCR. These V and J calls rely on TCRdb rather than the paper's analysis. Of 20,000 to 25,000 clones in the sample, around 20% are singletons; the top ten hold about 4%. Each patient went into thyroid surgery without having received any treatment. This clone was observed many times. The TCR comes from a female donor with papillary thyroid cancer or a benign thyroid nodule (not recorded which). Some clones in this sample may be carry-over from other donors' samples. Sequenced: adjacent normal tissue.

CDR3 DNA: TGTGCCTGGAGCGCCCTAAGAGGCTACACCTTC. It codes for CAWSALRGYTF. The V call is TRBV30, the J call TRBJ1-2, with unresolved D. Trimming took 3 bases from V and 8 from J, leaving 10 bases between them. This CDR3 spans 11 amino acids. Germline CDR1 and CDR2: GTSNPN and SVGIG (reference sequence). Based on the CDR3 plus reference TRBV30 and TRBJ1-2, the full variable domain is SQTIHQWPATLVQPVGSPLSLECTVEGTSNPNLYWYRQAAGRGLQLLFYSVGIGQISSEVPQNLSASRPQDRQFILSSKKLLLSDSGFYLCAWSALRGYTFGSGTRLTVV.